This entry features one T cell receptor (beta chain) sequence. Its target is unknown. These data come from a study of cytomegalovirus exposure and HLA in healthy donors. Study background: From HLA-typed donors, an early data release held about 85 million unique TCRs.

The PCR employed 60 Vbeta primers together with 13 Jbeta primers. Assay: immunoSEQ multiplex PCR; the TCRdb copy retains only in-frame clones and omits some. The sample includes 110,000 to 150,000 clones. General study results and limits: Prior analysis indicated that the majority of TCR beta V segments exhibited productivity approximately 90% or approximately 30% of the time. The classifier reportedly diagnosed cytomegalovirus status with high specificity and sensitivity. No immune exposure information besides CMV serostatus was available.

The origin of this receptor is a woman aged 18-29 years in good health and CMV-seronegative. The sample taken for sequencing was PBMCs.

In nucleotides, the CDR3 is TGTGCCACCGTTCTCCGGGACACTAACTACACCTTC. Its translation is CATVLRDTNYTF. The rearrangement links TRBV15 to TRBJ1-2; D possibly corresponds to TRBD1 (6 bases). Trimming removed 8 bases at V and 10 bases at J, with 17 bases between. Germline CDR1 reads LNHNV; CDR2 reads YYDKDF (reference sequence). The CDR3 consists of 12 residues. Full variable domain (remainder filled in from reference TRBV15 and TRBJ1-2): DAMVIQNPRYQVTQFGKPVTLSCSQTLNHNVMYWYQQKSSQAPKLLFHYYDKDFNNEADTPDNFQSRRPNTSFCFLDIRSPGLGDTAMYLCATVLRDTNYTFGSGTRLTVV.